This T cell receptor (beta chain) was recorded in a study of blood T cell repertoires in COVID-19. About the study: In each case, the material was cDNA or gDNA derived from T cells, B-cell-depleted T cells, or PBMCs.

The repertoire was sequenced with immunoSEQ multiplex PCR; TCRdb's copy has only in-frame clones and lacks some. The data show about 500,000 clones, roughly 89% seen once. The germline CDR1 and CDR2 sequences are SEHNR and FQNEAQ (reference sequence). V was shortened by 5 bases and J by 5 bases, with 11 bases between the two germline ends. This CDR3 spans 13 amino acids. The rearrangement links TRBV7-9 to TRBJ2-3; D is unclear. The clonotype was recovered from a young man with COVID-19, enrolled during active disease. Sequenced sample: peripheral blood. Here the CDR3 DNA reads TGTGCCAGCAGCCTACTCCTCGGAGATACGCAGTATTTT. Translated: CASSLLLGDTQYF.